This paragraph covers one TCR beta chain sequence. The sample originates from a study of blood T cell repertoires in COVID-19. About the research overall: The origin of the acute and convalescent COVID-19 samples was the United States, Italy and Spain. PBMCs, B-cell-depleted T cells, or T cells were the source of the cDNA or gDNA that made up the material.

Under the authors' procedure: Quantification of nucleated cells was approximated via reference gene primer amplification. Clones were read by immunoSEQ multiplex PCR, and TCRdb kept only the in-frame ones, dropping some. The V and J calls and clone size are taken from that table; D and trimming were inferred from the DNA. The sample yields about 150,000 clones, about 86% seen once. The specimen was peripheral blood. This TCR derives from a man in his 70s with acute or convalescent COVID-19.

CDR3 nucleotide sequence: TGCGCCAGCCGCAGCACCGGGGAGCTGTTTTTT. It translates to CASRSTGELFF. The J gene is TRBJ2-2, the V gene TRBV4-3; D not certain. CDR1 is LGHNA, CDR2 YSLEER, per germline. The CDR3 is 11 residues long. The V and J ends lost 8 bases and 4 bases respectively, with 5 bases between them.